This TCR beta chain came from a study of blood T cell repertoires in COVID-19 (dated by TCRdb to between 2020 and 2021). Regarding the complete study: Samples from collaborators originated in the United States, Italy and Spain and spanned both the acute and convalescent phases of COVID-19. The prospective study material was composed of cDNA or gDNA derived from T cells, B-cell-depleted T cells, or PBMCs. Deeply sampled blood TCRbeta repertoires from subjects exposed to, actively infected with, or recovered from COVID-19 were included in the dataset. The repertoires were released in a freely available public database intended as a resource for research on the immune response to SARS-CoV-2. The samples were drawn from the first 160 participants of the ongoing ImmuneRACE study and from more than 1,000 subjects provided by 6 global collaborators. The sample metadata nearly always contained a de-identified subject ID, COVID-19 status, age in years and sex. Where HLA class I and class II types were available, the types were taken from metadata supplied by the sample provider, not from assay-based typing. Overall study results and their limits: The amount of clinical and demographic metadata varied by source and participant and was provided uncurated.

Whole blood was collected in K2EDTA tubes by collaborating institutions according to the institutions' own protocols. For TCRbeta analysis, collaborators shipped samples in one of three forms: frozen whole blood, isolated PBMCs, or DNA extracted from either of those sample types. TCRbeta CDR3 regions were amplified from genomic DNA by means of the immunoSEQ Assay, a bias-controlled multiplex PCR. On the authors' methods: The number of nucleated cells in each sample was estimated from the amplification of reference gene primers within the assay. Sequence reads were collapsed and filtered to measure the absolute abundance of every unique TCRbeta CDR3 rearrangement. For each sample, productive Simpson clonality was calculated as the square root of Simpson's diversity index over productive rearrangements. TCRdb re-hosts the immuneACCESS table, in-frame sequences only. Its copies lack some clones; in the studies checked, an unresolved V gene accounts for under half of them, and the cause for the rest is not known. V and J calls plus clone size are reproduced from that table; the DNA served to infer D and trimming. This sample is represented by 130,000 to 150,000 clones; almost 90% of them were singletons. The top ten clones comprise about 2.3% of the sample.

Concerning this clone itself: Its target antigen remains unknown. The input lacks base qualities; no much larger clone sits a single base away.

The cysteine opens and the phenylalanine closes a CDR3 of 17 amino acids. Solely the CDR3 DNA is kept, with 51 bases framed from the first base. The germline V end is reduced by 6 bases and the J end by 4 bases; junction bases left unmatched: 13. CDR1 is given as MDHEN and CDR2 as SYDVKM, both from the germline V gene. Sequencing was performed on peripheral blood. Recombination connected TRBV28 to TRBJ1-5; 9 middle bases align to TRBD1. The clonotype originates from a human donor in a cohort sampled during active COVID-19. The nucleotide sequence reads as follows: TGTGCCAGCAGCCCCGGGACAGGGAGGGTCGAAAATCAGCCCCAGCATTTT. This sequence encodes CASSPGTGRVENQPQHF.